Below are 20 T cell receptor beta chains sequenced from a single sample in a study of regulatory T cells in long-lasting Graves disease. This sample's time point: persistent/refractory GD, antithyroid drugs over 5 years with positive TRAb. Extracted PBMC RNA gave rise to the TCR library. Combining iRepertoire HTBI primers with Arm-PCR of CDR3 regions, the authors built TCR beta libraries. TCRdb analysed the multiplex PCR reads with MiXCR anew, one entry per CDR3 protein. Counted here are hundreds of thousands of distinct CDR3 sequences, 20% to 25% occurring once; the ten biggest clones make up 6.5% to 8%. The source was peripheral blood mononuclear cells (PBMCs), collected when the disease was refractory, from a patient treated with antithyroid drugs. The receptors here all came from a female donor with Graves disease.

In this sample, this clonotype turned up many times. V gene TRBV12-3 or TRBV12-4 combines with J gene TRBJ1-5; no definite D call. V was cut by 2 bases and J by 6 bases, with 14 bases left in between. The CDR3 runs 15 residues. The CDR3 bases are TGTGCCAGCAGTTTAAATGGGCAGCCTGGTCAGCCCCAGCATTTT. It codes for CASSLNGQPGQPQHF.

The V and J genes are TRBV6-1 and TRBJ1-1; possibly TRBD1 for D (6 bases). This CDR3 has 12 amino acids. The V gene's germline CDR1 is MNHNS and CDR2 SASEGT. Between the trimmed V and J ends, which lost 5 bases and 11 bases, there was a span of 15 bases. The CDR3 sequence: CASSRGGSGAFF. The CDR3 nucleotides are TGTGCCAGCAGTCGAGGGGGGTCGGGGGCTTTCTTT.

The V and J genes are TRBV20-1 and TRBJ1-5, with D uncertain. The CDR3 is 15 residues long. Per the germline V gene, CDR1 is DFQATT and CDR2 is SNEGSKA (reference sequence). V was shortened by 0 bases and J by 2 bases, with 11 bases between the two germline ends. CDR3 loop: CSARDRISGNQPQHF. The CDR3 nucleotides are TGCAGTGCTAGAGACCGGATCTCTGGCAATCAGCCCCAGCATTTT.

This clonotype has ten or more counts. The J gene is TRBJ1-2, the V gene TRBV2, with D maybe TRBD1 (6 bases). This CDR3 contains 13 residues. Germline values: CDR1 SNHLY, CDR2 FYNNEI. The ends were cut back, 3 bases at V and 4 bases at J, with 9 bases in the middle. The CDR3 nucleotides read TGTGCCAGCAGTGACGCGACAGGCTATGGCTACACCTTC. Protein product: CASSDATGYGYTF.

This clonotype was recorded at least ten times. J is TRBJ2-5 and V is TRBV12-3 or TRBV12-4, with 7 bases identical to TRBD2. Trimming cost V 6 bases and J 4 bases; bases outside gene matches: 11. This CDR3 contains 15 residues. As DNA, the CDR3 is TGTGCCAGCAGCTCGATAAGCGGGATGAGAGAGACCCAGTACTTC. As protein: CASSSISGMRETQYF.

This clonotype was seen at least ten times. V usage is TRBV5-1 and J usage is TRBJ2-7, with TRBD2 identical over 9 bases. The CDR3 is 17 residues long. V trimming: 0 bases; J trimming: 5 bases; junction bases outside the gene matches: 12. Germline CDR1 reads SGHRS; CDR2 reads YFSETQ. CDR3 sequence reads: CASSLAAGLAGSDEQYF. The DNA of the CDR3 is TGCGCCAGCAGCTTGGCCGCGGGTCTAGCGGGATCCGACGAGCAGTACTTC.

The sample holds a few counts of this clonotype. The CDR3 sequence is CASSLAGHPYEQYF. In DNA, the CDR3 is TGTGCCAGCAGCTTAGCGGGACACCCCTACGAGCAGTACTTC. The rearrangement uses TRBV7-2 and TRBJ2-7, with D possibly being TRBD1 (6 bases). Germline V gene sequence: CDR1 SGHTA, CDR2 FQGNSA. CDR3 size: 14 residues. Deletions cut 0 bases from V and 2 bases from J, with 8 bases between.

This chain connects TRBV4-1 to TRBJ2-2; the match to TRBD2 covers 12 bases. Germline assignment: CDR1 MGHRA and CDR2 YSYEKL. The trim removed 0 bases at V and 6 bases at J, leaving 14 bases unmatched. The CDR3 runs 20 residues. The CDR3: CASSQEGLAGGPFKSGELFF. The CDR3 coding sequence is TGCGCCAGCAGCCAAGAGGGGCTAGCGGGAGGGCCTTTTAAGTCCGGGGAGCTGTTTTTT.

This clonotype turned up a few times. The chain recombines TRBV4-2 with TRBJ2-5, with D possibly TRBD2 on 5 matching bases. This CDR3 spans 15 amino acids. Trimming shortened V by 0 bases and J by 5 bases, and 13 bases separated the two germline ends. Germline assignment: CDR1 LGHNA and CDR2 YNFKEQ. The CDR3, as DNA: TGTGCCAGCAGCCAAGAAGCCAATCCGGGGGAGACCCAGTACTTC. Translated: CASSQEANPGETQYF.

This clonotype was picked up a small number of times. The chain is built from TRBV7-9 and TRBJ1-3; D call uncertain. Germline V CDR1 and CDR2: SEHNR, FQNEAQ (reference sequence). Trimming removed 5 bases at V and 6 bases at J, with 20 bases between. The CDR3 totals 16 residues. This chain's CDR3 is CASSPLVGRKENTIYF. In DNA, the CDR3 is TGTGCCAGCAGCCCCTTGGTAGGTCGGAAGGAAAACACCATATATTTT.

This sequence joins TRBV5-1 and TRBJ2-1; 12 bases are shared with TRBD2. There are 16 residues in the CDR3. Unmatched junction bases numbered 8, after V lost 3 bases and J lost 7 bases. CDR1 is SGHRS, CDR2 YFSETQ, per germline. The chain's CDR3 is CASSSPLAGGSNEQFF. For the CDR3, the DNA is TGCGCCAGCAGCTCGCCGCTAGCGGGAGGGTCGAATGAGCAGTTCTTC.

This clonotype came up a few times. CDR3 protein: CASSTPTYEQYF. CDR3 coding DNA: TGTGCCAGTAGTACCCCCACCTACGAGCAGTACTTC. This chain joins TRBV19 and TRBJ2-7; D is unclear. The CDR3 sequence is 12 residues long. Germline values: CDR1 LNHDA, CDR2 SQIVND (reference sequence). V was clipped by 4 bases and J by 2 bases, with 6 bases between them. Based on the CDR3 plus reference TRBV19 and TRBJ2-7, the full variable domain is DGGITQSPKYLFRKEGQNVTLSCEQNLNHDAMYWYRQDPGQGLRLIYYSQIVNDFQKGDIAEGYSVSREKKESFPLTVTSAQKNPTAFYLCASSTPTYEQYFGPGTRLTVT.

Of note for this clonotype: A much more abundant neighbour one base away suggests this may be a read error. The rearrangement joins TRBV29-1 to TRBJ2-7; D is uncertain. The CDR3 contains 12 residues. V lost 0 bases to trimming and J lost 5 bases, with 8 bases between them. Germline CDR1 SQVTM, CDR2 ANQGSEA. CDR3 bases: TGCAGCGTTGAAGACCAGGTACACGAGCAGTACTTC. As protein: CSVEDQVHEQYF.

J is TRBJ1-1 and V is TRBV6-5; D unresolved. Germline V gene lookup returns CDR1 MNHEY and CDR2 SVGAGI. The CDR3 runs to 13 residues. Trimming removed 3 bases at V and 11 bases at J, with 16 bases between. The CDR3 is CASSYAHMRNAFF. CDR3 in DNA: TGTGCCAGCAGTTATGCGCATATGAGGAACGCTTTCTTT.

The chain links TRBV27 to TRBJ2-1; 10 nucleotides align to TRBD1. The CDR3 runs 13 residues. Per germline, CDR1 MNHEY and CDR2 SMNVEV (reference sequence). The trim removed 6 bases at V and 8 bases at J, leaving 4 bases unmatched. The CDR3 bases are TGTGCCAGCAGCAGACAGGGGGCAGATGAGCAGTTCTTC. As protein: CASSRQGADEQFF.

The table lists this clonotype with many counts. V gene TRBV10-3 combines with J gene TRBJ1-2, with D tentatively TRBD1 (6 bases). V was cut by 7 bases and J by 2 bases, with 11 bases left in between. The CDR3 extends over 13 amino acids. Germline V gene data show CDR1 as ENHRY and CDR2 as SYGVKD. The CDR3 spells CAITTDRNYGYTF. In DNA form, the CDR3 reads TGTGCCATCACCACGGACAGAAACTATGGCTACACCTTC.

The chain joins TRBV7-9 to TRBJ2-5; unclear D gene. The V gene's germline CDR1 is SEHNR and CDR2 FQNEAQ (reference sequence). V shed 0 bases and J shed 4 bases, with 12 bases lying between them. The CDR3 is made up of 15 amino acids. CDR3 nucleotides: TGTGCCAGCAGCTTAGCTGGCATCCACCCAGAGACCCAGTACTTC. Amino acid sequence: CASSLAGIHPETQYF.

This sequence joins TRBV6-1 and TRBJ1-2, with 7 positions matching TRBD1. CDR1 is MNHNS, CDR2 SASEGT, per germline. The CDR3 is 14 residues long. V trimming: 9 bases; J trimming: 0 bases; junction bases outside the gene matches: 7. In DNA form, the CDR3 reads TGTGCCAGTTCTCCCGGACAGGCTAACTATGGCTACACCTTC. Its translation: CASSPGQANYGYTF.

This clonotype was counted a few times. The rearrangement joins TRBV19 to TRBJ2-5, with a tentative D call TRBD2 (6 bases). The CDR3 totals 17 residues. Germline CDR1 is LNHDA and CDR2 is SQIVND (reference sequence). Trimming pared 4 bases from V and 4 bases from J, leaving 22 bases between. The CDR3 is CASSTPLFGGNRETQYF. CDR3 coding DNA: TGTGCCAGTAGTACGCCCCTCTTTGGCGGGAACCGAGAGACCCAGTACTTC.

This clonotype was counted many times. This chain links TRBV27 with TRBJ1-4, with D unresolved. Looked up from germline, CDR1 is MNHEY and CDR2 is SMNVEV (reference sequence). This CDR3 has 14 amino acids. The ends were cut back, 5 bases at V and 0 bases at J, with 7 bases in the middle. The CDR3 DNA follows: TGTGCCAGCAGTCCCTTGTCAACTAATGAAAAACTGTTTTTT. Translating gives CASSPLSTNEKLFF. Full variable domain (missing parts from reference TRBV27 and TRBJ1-4): EAQVTQNPRYLITVTGKKLTVTCSQNMNHEYMSWYRQDPGLGLRQIYYSMNVEVTDKGDVPEGYKVSRKEKRNFPLILESPSPNQTSLYFCASSPLSTNEKLFFGSGTQLSVL.